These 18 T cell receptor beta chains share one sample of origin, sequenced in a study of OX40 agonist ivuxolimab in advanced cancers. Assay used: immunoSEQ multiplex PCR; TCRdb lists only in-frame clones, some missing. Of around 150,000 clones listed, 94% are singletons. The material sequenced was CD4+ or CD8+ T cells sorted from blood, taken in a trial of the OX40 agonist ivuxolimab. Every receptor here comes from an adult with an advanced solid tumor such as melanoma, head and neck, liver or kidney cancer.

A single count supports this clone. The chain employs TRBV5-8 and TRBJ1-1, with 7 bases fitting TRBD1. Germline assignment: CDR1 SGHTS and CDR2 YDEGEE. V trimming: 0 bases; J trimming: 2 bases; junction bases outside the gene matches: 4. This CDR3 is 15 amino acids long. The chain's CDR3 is CASSLARQGNTEAFF. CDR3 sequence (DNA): TGTGCCAGCAGCTTGGCCAGACAGGGAAACACTGAAGCTTTCTTT.

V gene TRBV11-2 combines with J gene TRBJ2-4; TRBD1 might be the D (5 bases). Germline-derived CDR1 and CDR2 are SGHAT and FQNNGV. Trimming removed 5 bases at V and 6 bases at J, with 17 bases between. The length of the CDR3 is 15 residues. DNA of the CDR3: TGTGCCAGCAGCCTAGGTGGGGCTTGGGGAAACATTCAGTACTTC. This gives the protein CASSLGGAWGNIQYF.

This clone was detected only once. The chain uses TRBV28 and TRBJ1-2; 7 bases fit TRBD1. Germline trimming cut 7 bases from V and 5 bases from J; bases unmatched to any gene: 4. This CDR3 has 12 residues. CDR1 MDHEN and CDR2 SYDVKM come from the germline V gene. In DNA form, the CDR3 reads TGTGCCAGCAATGGGGGACAGTATGGCTACACCTTC. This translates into CASNGGQYGYTF.

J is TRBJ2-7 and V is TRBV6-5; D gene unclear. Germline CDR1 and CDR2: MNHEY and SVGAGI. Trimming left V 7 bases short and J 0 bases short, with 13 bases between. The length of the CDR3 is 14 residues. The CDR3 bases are TGTGCCAGCAAAGGCCTTCTGAGCTCCTACGAGCAGTACTTC. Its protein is CASKGLLSSYEQYF.

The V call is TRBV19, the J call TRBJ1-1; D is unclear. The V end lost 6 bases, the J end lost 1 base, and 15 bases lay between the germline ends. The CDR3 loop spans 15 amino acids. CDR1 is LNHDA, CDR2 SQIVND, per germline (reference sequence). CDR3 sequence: CASRPGWEGNTEAFF. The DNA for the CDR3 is TGTGCCAGTAGACCCGGGTGGGAGGGGAACACTGAAGCTTTCTTT.

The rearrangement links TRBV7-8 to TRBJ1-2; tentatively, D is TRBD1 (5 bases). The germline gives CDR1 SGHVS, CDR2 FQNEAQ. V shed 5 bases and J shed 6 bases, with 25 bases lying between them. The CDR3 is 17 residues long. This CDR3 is CASSARISGRLRNGYTF. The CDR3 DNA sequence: TGTGCCAGCAGCGCCCGAATTTCAGGGCGGTTAAGAAATGGCTACACCTTC.

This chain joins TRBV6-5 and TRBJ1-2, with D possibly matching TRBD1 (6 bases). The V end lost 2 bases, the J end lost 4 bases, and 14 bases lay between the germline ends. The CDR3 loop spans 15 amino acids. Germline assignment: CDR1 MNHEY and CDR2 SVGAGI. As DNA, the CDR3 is TGTGCCAGCAGTTACCAATTTGGACAGAGCTATGGCTACACCTTC. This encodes CASSYQFGQSYGYTF.

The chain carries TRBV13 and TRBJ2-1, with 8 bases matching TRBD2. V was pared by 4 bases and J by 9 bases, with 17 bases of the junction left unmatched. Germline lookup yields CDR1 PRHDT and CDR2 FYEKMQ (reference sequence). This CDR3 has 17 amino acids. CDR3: CASSSDLEYGGASEQFF. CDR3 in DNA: TGTGCCAGCAGCTCCGATTTGGAGTACGGGGGGGCCTCTGAGCAGTTCTTC.

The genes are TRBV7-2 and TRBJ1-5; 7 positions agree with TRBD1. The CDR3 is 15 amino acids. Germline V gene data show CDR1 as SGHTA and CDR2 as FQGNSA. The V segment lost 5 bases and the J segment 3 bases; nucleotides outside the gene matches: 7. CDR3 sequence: CASSGDRAVNQPQHF. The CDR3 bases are TGTGCCAGCAGCGGAGACAGGGCCGTCAATCAGCCCCAGCATTTT.

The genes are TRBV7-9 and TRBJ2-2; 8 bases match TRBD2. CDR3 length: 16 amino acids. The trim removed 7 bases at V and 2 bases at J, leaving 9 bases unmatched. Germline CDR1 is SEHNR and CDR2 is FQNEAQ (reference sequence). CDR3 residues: CASIWSGGLNTGELFF. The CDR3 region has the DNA TGTGCCAGCATTTGGTCGGGGGGGCTAAACACCGGGGAGCTGTTTTTT.

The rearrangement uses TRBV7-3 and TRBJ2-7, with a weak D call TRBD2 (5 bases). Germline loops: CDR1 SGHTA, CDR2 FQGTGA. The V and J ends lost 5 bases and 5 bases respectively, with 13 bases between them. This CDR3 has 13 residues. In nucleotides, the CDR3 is TGTGCCAGCAGCCCGTACTCCGGGAACGAGCAGTACTTC. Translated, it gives CASSPYSGNEQYF.

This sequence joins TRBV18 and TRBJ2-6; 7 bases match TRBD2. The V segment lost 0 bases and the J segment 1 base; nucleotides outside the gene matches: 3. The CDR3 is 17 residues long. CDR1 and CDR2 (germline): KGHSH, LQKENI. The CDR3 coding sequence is TGTGCCAGCTCACCACCGGGAGGGAGTTCTGGGGCCAACGTCCTGACTTTC. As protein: CASSPPGGSSGANVLTF.

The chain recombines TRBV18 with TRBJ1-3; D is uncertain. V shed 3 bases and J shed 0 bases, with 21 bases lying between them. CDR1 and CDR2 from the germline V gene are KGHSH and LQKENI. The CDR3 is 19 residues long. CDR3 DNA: TGTGCCAGCTCACCCTCCCTCCTAAGCGGAACCCTCTCTGGAAACACCATATATTTT. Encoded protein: CASSPSLLSGTLSGNTIYF.

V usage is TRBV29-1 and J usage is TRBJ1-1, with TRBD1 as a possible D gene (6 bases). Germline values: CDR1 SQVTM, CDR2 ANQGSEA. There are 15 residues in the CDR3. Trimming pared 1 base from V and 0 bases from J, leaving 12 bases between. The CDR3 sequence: CSVEGYRAVNTEAFF. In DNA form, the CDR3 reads TGCAGCGTTGAAGGATACAGGGCCGTGAACACTGAAGCTTTCTTT.

The CDR3 reads CASSQLGTQTYEQYF. CDR3 DNA sequence: TGTGCCAGTAGTCAACTCGGGACGCAGACCTACGAGCAGTACTTC. This chain joins TRBV19 and TRBJ2-7; D is possibly TRBD1 or TRBD2 (5 bases each). Germline CDR1 LNHDA, CDR2 SQIVND (reference sequence). Between the trimmed V and J ends, which lost 5 bases and 2 bases, there was a span of 16 bases. The CDR3 covers 15 residues.

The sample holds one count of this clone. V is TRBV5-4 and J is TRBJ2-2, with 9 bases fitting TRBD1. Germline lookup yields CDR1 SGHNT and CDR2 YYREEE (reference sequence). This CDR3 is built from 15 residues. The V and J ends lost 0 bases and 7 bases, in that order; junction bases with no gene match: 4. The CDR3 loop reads CASSLGDRAVGELFF. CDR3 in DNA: TGTGCCAGCAGCTTGGGGGACAGGGCGGTCGGGGAGCTGTTTTTT.

DNA for the CDR3: TGTGCCTGGAGGAACCGGGGCTTCCCCTATGGCTACACCTTC. Translating gives CAWRNRGFPYGYTF. The chain has TRBV30 and TRBJ1-2, with D possibly matching TRBD1 (5 bases). V was shortened by 3 bases and J by 4 bases, with 15 bases between the two germline ends. CDR1 GTSNPN and CDR2 SVGIG come from the germline V gene (reference sequence). The CDR3 is 14 amino acids.

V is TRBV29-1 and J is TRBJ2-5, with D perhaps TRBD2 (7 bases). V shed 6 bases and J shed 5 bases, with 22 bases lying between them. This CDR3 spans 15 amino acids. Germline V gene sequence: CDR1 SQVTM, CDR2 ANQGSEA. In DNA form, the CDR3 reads TGCAGCGTACTCGGACTAGTGGGGGGGCGGGAGACCCAGTACTTC. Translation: CSVLGLVGGRETQYF.